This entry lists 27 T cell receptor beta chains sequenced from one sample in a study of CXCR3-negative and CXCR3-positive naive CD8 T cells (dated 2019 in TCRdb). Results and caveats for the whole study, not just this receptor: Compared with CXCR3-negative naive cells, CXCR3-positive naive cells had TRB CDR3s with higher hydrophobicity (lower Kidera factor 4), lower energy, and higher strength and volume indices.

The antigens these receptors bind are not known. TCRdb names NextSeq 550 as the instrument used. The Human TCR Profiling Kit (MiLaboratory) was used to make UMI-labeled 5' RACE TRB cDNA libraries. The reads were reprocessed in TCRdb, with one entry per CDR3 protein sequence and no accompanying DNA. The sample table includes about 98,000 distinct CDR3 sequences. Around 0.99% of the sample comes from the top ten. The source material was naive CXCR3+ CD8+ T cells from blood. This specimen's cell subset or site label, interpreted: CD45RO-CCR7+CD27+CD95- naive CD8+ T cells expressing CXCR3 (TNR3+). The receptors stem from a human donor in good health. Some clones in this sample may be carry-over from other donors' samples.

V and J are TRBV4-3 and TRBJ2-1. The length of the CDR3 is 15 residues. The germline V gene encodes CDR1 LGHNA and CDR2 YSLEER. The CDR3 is CASSQVAIRYNEQFF.

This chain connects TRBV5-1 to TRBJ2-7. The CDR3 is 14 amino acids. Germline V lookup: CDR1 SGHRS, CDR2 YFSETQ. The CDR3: CASSLDRGLYEQYF.

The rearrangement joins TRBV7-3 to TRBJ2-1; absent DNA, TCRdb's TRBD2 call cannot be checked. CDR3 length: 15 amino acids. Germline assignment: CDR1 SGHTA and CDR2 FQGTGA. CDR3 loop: CASSLRSGGPNEQFF.

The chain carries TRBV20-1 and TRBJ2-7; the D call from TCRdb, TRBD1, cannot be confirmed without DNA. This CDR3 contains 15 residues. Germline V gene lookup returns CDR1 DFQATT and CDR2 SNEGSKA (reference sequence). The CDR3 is CSARYWGDRQYEQYF.

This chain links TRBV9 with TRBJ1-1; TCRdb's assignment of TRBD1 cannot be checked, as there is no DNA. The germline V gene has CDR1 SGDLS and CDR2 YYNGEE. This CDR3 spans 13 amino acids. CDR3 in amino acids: CASSLGGDTEAFF.

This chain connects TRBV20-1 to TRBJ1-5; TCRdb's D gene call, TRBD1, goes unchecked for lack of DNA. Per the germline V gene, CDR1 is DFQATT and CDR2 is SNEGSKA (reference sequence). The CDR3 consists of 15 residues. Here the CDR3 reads CSARDEDWGNQPQHF.

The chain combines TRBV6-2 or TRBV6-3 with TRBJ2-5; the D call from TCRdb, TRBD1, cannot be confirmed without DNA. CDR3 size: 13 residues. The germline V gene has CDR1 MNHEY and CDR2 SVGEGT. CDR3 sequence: CASTAGEMETQYF.

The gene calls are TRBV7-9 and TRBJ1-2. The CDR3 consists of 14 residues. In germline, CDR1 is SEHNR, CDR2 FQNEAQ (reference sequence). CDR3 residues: CASSLDQNQDGYTF. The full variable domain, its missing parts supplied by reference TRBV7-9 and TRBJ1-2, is DTGVSQNPRHKITKRGQNVTFRCDPISEHNRLYWYRQTLGQGPEFLTYFQNEAQLEKSRLLSDRFSAERPKGSFSTLEIQRTEQGDSAMYLCASSLDQNQDGYTFGSGTRLTVV.

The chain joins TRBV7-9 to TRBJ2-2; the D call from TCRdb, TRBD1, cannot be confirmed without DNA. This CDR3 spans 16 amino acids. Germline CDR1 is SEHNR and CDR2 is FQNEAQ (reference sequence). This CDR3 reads CASSLSDLGGTGELFF.

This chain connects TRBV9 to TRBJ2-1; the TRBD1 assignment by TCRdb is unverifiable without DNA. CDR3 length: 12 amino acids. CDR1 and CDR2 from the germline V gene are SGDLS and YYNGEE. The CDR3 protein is CASSATGNEQFF.

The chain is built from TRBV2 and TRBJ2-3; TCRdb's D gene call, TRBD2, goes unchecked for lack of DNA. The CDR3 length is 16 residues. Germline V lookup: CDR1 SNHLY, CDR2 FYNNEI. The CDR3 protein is CASTGGLFGRADTQYF.

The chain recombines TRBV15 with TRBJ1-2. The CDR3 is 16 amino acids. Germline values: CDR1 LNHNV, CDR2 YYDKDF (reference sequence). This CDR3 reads CATSRVSGPGDYGYTF.

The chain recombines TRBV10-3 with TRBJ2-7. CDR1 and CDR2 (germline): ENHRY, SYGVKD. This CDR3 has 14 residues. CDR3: CAISESTDTYEQYF.

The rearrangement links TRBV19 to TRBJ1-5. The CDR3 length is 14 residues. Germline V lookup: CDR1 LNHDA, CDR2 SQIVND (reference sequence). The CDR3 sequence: CASSMDNSNQPQHF.

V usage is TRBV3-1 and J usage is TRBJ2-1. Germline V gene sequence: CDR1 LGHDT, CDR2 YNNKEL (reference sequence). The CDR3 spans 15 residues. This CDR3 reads CASRETGSIYNEQFF.

The CDR3 loop reads CSVLAGDYEQYF. V and J are TRBV29-1 and TRBJ2-7; without DNA, the TCRdb call of TRBD1 cannot be checked. Per the germline V gene, CDR1 is SQVTM and CDR2 is ANQGSEA. The CDR3 extends over 12 amino acids.

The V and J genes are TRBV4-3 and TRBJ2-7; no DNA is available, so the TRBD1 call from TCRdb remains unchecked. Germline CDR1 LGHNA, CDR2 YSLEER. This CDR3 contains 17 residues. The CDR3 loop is CASSQESGEVVSYEQYF.

The CDR3 region is CASSRYRDYEQYF. V is TRBV7-2 and J is TRBJ2-7; the D call from TCRdb, TRBD1, cannot be confirmed without DNA. Germline CDR1 SGHTA, CDR2 FQGNSA. The CDR3 has 13 residues.

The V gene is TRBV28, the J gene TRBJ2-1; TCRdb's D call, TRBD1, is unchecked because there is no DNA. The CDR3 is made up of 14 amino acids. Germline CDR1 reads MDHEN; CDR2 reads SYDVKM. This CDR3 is CASSVAGPYNEQFF.

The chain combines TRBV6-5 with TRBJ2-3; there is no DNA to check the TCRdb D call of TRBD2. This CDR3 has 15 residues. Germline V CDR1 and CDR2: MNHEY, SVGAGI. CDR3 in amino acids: CASSQGLAGTDTQYF.

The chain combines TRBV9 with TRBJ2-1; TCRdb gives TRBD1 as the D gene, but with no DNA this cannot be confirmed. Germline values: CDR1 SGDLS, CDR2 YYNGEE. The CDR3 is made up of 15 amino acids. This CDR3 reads CVSSVSPGSYNEQFF.

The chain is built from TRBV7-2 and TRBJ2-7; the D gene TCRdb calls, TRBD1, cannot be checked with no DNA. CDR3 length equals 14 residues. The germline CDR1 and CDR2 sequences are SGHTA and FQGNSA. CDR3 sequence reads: CASSRATGAYEQYF.

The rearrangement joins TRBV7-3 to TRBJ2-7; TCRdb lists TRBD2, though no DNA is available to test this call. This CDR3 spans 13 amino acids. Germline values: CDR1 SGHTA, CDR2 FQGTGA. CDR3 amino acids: CASSSGTRDEQYF.

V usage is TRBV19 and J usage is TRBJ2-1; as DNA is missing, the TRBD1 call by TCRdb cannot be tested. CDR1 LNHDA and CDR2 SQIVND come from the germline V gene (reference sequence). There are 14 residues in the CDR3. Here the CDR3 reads CASSPGGLYNEQFF.

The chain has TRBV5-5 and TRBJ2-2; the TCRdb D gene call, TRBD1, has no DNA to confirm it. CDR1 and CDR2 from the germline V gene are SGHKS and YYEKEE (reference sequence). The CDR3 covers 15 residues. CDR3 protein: CASTIWAGASEELFF. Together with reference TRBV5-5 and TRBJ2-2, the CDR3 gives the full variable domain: DAGVTQSPTHLIKTRGQQVTLRCSPISGHKSVSWYQQVLGQGPQFIFQYYEKEERGRGNFPDRFSARQFPNYSSELNVNALLLGDSALYLCASTIWAGASEELFFGEGSRLTVL.

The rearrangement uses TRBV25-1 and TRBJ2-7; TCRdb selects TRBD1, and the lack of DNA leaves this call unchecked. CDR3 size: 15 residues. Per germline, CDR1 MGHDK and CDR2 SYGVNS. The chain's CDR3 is CASSELWAGSYEQYF.

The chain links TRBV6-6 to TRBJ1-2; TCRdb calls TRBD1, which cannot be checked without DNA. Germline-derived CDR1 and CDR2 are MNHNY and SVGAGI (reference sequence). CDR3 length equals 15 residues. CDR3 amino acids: CASSYSEGGDYGYTF.